This T cell receptor beta chain was recorded in a study of yellow fever vaccine responses in identical twins. Study-wide points: Reported findings indicate that twins' vaccine T cell responses seemed partially convergent, partially personalized.

Worth noting for this clonotype: Its antigen remains unknown.

TCRdb re-analysed the RT-PCR reads in MiXCR, keeping a single row per CDR3 protein. The data show tens of thousands of distinct CDR3 sequences, with about 63% seen just once and more than 3.5% held by the top ten. The source material was T cells from blood (PBMCs), unsorted or a sorted subset (not recorded which), sampled before or after yellow fever vaccination (not recorded which). This TCR was sampled from a young woman who received the yellow fever vaccine.

CDR3 amino acids: CASSLAPGVGYGYTF. For the CDR3, the DNA is TGTGCCAGCAGCTTAGCCCCGGGGGTGGGGTATGGCTACACCTTC. V and J are TRBV11-1 and TRBJ1-2, with D possibly matching TRBD1 (5 bases). CDR3 length equals 15 residues. The germline CDR1 and CDR2 sequences are SGHAT and FQDESV (reference sequence). V dropped 0 bases and J dropped 5 bases, with 13 bases sitting between them.